The sequence of this T cell receptor (beta chain) was determined in a study of blood T cell repertoires in COVID-19. Whole-study context: Acute-phase and convalescent COVID-19 samples originated in the United States, Italy and Spain.

This CDR3 contains 15 residues. Germline values: CDR1 SGHVS, CDR2 FNYEAQ. V lost 1 base and J lost 8, with 14 bases in between. The count of this clone is one. The data were produced by immunoSEQ multiplex PCR, yet TCRdb's version contains in-frame clones alone and is incomplete. The profile shows roughly 300,000 clones, more than 75% of them singletons. The sequence was obtained from a woman aged 50 to 60 with acute or convalescent COVID-19. This chain joins TRBV7-6 and TRBJ1-4, with D uncertain. Specimen: peripheral blood. This CDR3 reads CASSLGANVEEKLFF. The CDR3 nucleotides read TGTGCCAGCAGCTTAGGGGCGAATGTTGAGGAAAAACTGTTTTTT.